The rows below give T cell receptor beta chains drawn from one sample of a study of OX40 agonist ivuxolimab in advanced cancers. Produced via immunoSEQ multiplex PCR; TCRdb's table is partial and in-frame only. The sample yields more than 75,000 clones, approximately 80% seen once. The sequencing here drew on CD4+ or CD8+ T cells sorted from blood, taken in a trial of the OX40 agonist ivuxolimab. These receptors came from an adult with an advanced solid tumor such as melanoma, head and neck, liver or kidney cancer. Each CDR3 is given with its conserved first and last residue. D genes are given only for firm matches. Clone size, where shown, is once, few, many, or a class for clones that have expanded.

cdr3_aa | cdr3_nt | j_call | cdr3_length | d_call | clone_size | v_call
CASSLVQGVSYEQYF | TGTGCCAGCAGCTTGGTTCAGGGGGTGTCCTACGAGCAGTACTTC | TRBJ2-7 | 15 | TRBD1 | once | TRBV5-5
CASSYGLGGYTF | TGTGCCAGCAGCTATGGACTCGGGGGCTACACCTTC | TRBJ1-2 | 12 | NA | NA | TRBV7-8
CASSLSPTAQETQYF | TGTGCCAGCAGCCTATCTCCGACAGCTCAAGAGACCCAGTACTTC | TRBJ2-5 | 15 | NA | NA | TRBV7-6
CASSSTIQPQHF | TGTGCCAGCAGTTCTACTATTCAGCCCCAGCATTTT | TRBJ1-5 | 12 | NA | few | TRBV28
CASTYRTSNSNQPQHF | TGTGCCAGTACCTACCGGACAAGCAATAGCAATCAGCCCCAGCATTTT | TRBJ1-5 | 16 | NA | NA | TRBV19
CASSSGGGETQYF | TGTGCCAGCAGCTCGGGGGGTGGCGAGACCCAGTACTTC | TRBJ2-5 | 13 | TRBD2 | NA | TRBV7-3
CASSNSWRRGTEAFF | TGTGCCAGCAGCAATTCTTGGAGGCGGGGCACTGAAGCTTTCTTT | TRBJ1-1 | 15 | NA | NA | TRBV5-5
CASSLGGSGGTETQYF | TGTGCCAGCAGCTTGGGTGGCTCGGGGGGGACGGAGACCCAGTACTTC | TRBJ2-5 | 16 | TRBD2 | once | TRBV5-4
CASSQRTGNTGELFF | TGTGCCAGCAGCCAACGGACAGGAAACACCGGGGAGCTGTTTTTT | TRBJ2-2 | 15 | TRBD1 | NA | TRBV4-2
CASSYALVTTQPQHF | TGTGCCAGCAGTTACGCATTGGTCACGACTCAGCCCCAGCATTTT | TRBJ1-5 | 15 | NA | NA | TRBV6-5
CASSFTHLSYEQYF | TGTGCCAGCAGTTTTACTCACCTCTCCTACGAGCAGTACTTC | TRBJ2-7 | 14 | NA | NA | TRBV27
CASSEPAGAWGELFF | TGTGCCAGCAGTGAACCAGCGGGGGCATGGGGGGAGCTGTTTTTT | TRBJ2-2 | 15 | TRBD2 | NA | TRBV2
CASSPNREGQPQHF | TGTGCCAGCTCACCTAACAGGGAGGGGCAGCCCCAGCATTTT | TRBJ1-5 | 14 | NA | NA | TRBV18
CASSPRLAGGTDTQYF | TGTGCCAGCAGCCCCCGACTAGCGGGGGGAACAGATACGCAGTATTTT | TRBJ2-3 | 16 | TRBD2 | NA | TRBV7-9
CASSQELRVEQYF | TGCGCCAGCAGCCAAGAATTAAGAGTCGAGCAGTACTTC | TRBJ2-7 | 13 | NA | NA | TRBV4-1
CASSPGGGHTEAFF | TGTGCCAGCAGCCCGGGTGGGGGGCACACTGAAGCTTTCTTT | TRBJ1-1 | 14 | NA | NA | TRBV11-3
CASSLGGNPSYGYTF | TGTGCCAGCAGTTTGGGGGGCAACCCCTCCTATGGCTACACCTTC | TRBJ1-2 | 15 | NA | NA | TRBV6-6
CASSYGDNSPLHF | TGTGCCAGCAGTTATGGAGATAATTCACCCCTCCACTTT | TRBJ1-6 | 13 | NA | NA | TRBV6-6
CASSFLTDLPVDTGELFF | TGTGCCAGCAGCTTTTTAACGGACCTCCCGGTAGACACCGGGGAGCTGTTTTTT | TRBJ2-2 | 18 | NA | NA | TRBV5-5
CASSYAGGQAFF | TGTGCCAGCAGTTACGCAGGGGGACAAGCTTTCTTT | TRBJ1-1 | 12 | TRBD1 | NA | TRBV6-5
CASSEGRGHINQPQHF | TGTGCCAGCAGTGAGGGCAGGGGGCATATCAATCAGCCCCAGCATTTT | TRBJ1-5 | 16 | TRBD1 | NA | TRBV6-1